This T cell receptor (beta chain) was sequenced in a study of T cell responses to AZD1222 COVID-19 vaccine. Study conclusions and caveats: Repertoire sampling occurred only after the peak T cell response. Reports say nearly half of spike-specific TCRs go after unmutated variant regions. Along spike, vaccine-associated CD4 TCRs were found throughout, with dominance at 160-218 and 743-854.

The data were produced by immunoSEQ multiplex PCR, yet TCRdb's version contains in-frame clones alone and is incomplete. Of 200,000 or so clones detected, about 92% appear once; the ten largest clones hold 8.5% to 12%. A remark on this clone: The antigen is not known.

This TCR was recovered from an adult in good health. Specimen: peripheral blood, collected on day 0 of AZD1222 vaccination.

Here the CDR3 DNA reads TGTGCCAGCATTGGGGATGGGGGTTGGGCCACTGAAGCTTTCTTT. This gives the protein CASIGDGGWATEAFF. V gene TRBV2 combines with J gene TRBJ1-1; D is perhaps TRBD1 (5 bases). The CDR3 is 15 residues long. Germline V CDR1 and CDR2: SNHLY, FYNNEI. Between the trimmed V and J ends, which lost 7 bases and 4 bases, there was a span of 19 bases.